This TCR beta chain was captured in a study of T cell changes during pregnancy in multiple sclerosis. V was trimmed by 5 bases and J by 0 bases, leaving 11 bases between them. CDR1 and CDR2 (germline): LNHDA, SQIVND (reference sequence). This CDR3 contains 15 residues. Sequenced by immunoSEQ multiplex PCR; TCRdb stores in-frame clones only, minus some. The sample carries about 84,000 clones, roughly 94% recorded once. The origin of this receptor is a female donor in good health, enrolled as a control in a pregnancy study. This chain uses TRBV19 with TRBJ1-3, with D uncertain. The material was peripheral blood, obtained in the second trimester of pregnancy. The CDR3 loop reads CASSQDSSSGNTIYF. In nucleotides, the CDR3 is TGTGCCAGTAGTCAAGACTCGAGCTCTGGAAACACCATATATTTT.